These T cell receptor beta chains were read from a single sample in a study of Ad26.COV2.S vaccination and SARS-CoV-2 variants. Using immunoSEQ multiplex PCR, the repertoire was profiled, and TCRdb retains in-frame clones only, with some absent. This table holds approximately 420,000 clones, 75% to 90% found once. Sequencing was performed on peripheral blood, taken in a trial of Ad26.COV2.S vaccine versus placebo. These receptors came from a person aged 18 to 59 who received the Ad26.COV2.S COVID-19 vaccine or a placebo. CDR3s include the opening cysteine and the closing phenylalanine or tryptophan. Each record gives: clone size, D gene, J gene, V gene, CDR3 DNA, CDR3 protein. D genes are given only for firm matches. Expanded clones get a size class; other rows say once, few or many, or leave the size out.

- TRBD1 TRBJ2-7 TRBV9 TGTGCCAGCAGCCGTAGGACAGGGGTGTACGAGCAGTACTTC CASSRRTGVYEQYF
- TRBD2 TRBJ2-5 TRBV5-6 TGTGCCAGCAGCTCGACTAGCGGGGTACAAGAGACCCAGTACTTC CASSSTSGVQETQYF
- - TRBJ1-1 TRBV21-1 TGTGCCAGCAGCCCACGTGGACAGCAGAACACTGAAGCTTTCTTT CASSPRGQQNTEAFF
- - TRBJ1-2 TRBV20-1 TGCAGTGCTAGACAAGCTTATGGCTACACCTTC CSARQAYGYTF
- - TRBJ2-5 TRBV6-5 TGTGCCAGCAGTTTCGCCGGGACGGGGATAGGGACCCAGTACTTC CASSFAGTGIGTQYF
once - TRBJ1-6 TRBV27 TGTGCCAGCAGTTTAACTCTCCAGGGGAAAGGCGATTCACCCCTCCACTTT CASSLTLQGKGDSPLHF
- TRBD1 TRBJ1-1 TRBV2 TGTGCCACCCACAGGGGGCTGAACACTGAAGCTTTCTTT CATHRGLNTEAFF
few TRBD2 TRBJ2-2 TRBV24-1 TGTGCCACCAGACCCTCGGGACTAGCGGGGGGGACGAACACCGGGGAGCTGTTTTTT CATRPSGLAGGTNTGELFF
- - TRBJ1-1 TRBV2 TGTGCCAGCAGCGTAACATCCGGGAGGGCTTTCTTT CASSVTSGRAFF
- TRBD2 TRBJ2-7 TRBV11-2 TGTGCCAGCAGCTTGACTAGCGGGCGATACGAGCAGTACTTC CASSLTSGRYEQYF
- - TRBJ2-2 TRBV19 TGTGCCAGTACTTCTAGCGCAAACACCGGGGAGCTGTTTTTT CASTSSANTGELFF
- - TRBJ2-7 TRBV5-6 TGTGCCAGCAGCTGGGGGCTCCCGAGCTCCTACGAGCAGTACTTC CASSWGLPSSYEQYF